This T cell receptor beta chain emerged from a study of T cells expressing NK-cell markers. This CDR3 is built from 15 residues. Germline loops: CDR1 MNHEY, CDR2 SMNVEV (reference sequence). TCRdb reanalyzed the 5' RACE reads, giving one entry per CDR3 protein sequence and no DNA. This sample's table reports about 160,000 distinct CDR3 sequences. Study observations and caveats: Dominant NKG2C+ clonotypes accounted for about 1.0-7.0% of CD8+ T cells in six donors.

Turning to this clonotype: Its specificity is unknown.

This sequence was found in a man aged 18-69 years in good health. The chain recombines TRBV27 with TRBJ2-5; TCRdb's D gene call, TRBD2, goes unchecked for lack of DNA. Sequences were obtained from blood T cells: a sorted CD56 or NKG2C T cell subset, CD4+ or CD8+ T cells, or bulk PBMC T cells (not recorded which). The CDR3 spells CASSLFGGKQETQYF.